This T cell receptor beta chain was found in a study of T-cell memory formation after mild COVID-19. Study-level points and caveats: Certain responding clones were present in pre-infection memory, suggesting participation of cross-reactive memory.

This clonotype was counted a few times. Its antigen is undetermined. TCRdb recomputed calls from the 5' RACE reads with MiXCR, one row per CDR3 protein. This table holds about half a million distinct CDR3 sequences, 18% found once. This CDR3 comprises 13 residues. V lost 9 bases to trimming and J lost 3 bases, with 10 bases between them. Germline values: CDR1 KGHDR, CDR2 SFDVKD. The V gene is TRBV24-1, the J gene TRBJ2-2; tentatively, D is TRBD2 (6 bases). This sequence originates from an adult woman who had mild COVID-19 (a few samples of this study predate the infection). Cell type and time point are not known. Sequenced: PBMCs or a T cell subset sorted from them (not recorded which). The CDR3 spells CATRGTDTGELFF. In nucleotides, the CDR3 is TGTGCCACCCGCGGGACCGACACCGGGGAGCTGTTTTTT.